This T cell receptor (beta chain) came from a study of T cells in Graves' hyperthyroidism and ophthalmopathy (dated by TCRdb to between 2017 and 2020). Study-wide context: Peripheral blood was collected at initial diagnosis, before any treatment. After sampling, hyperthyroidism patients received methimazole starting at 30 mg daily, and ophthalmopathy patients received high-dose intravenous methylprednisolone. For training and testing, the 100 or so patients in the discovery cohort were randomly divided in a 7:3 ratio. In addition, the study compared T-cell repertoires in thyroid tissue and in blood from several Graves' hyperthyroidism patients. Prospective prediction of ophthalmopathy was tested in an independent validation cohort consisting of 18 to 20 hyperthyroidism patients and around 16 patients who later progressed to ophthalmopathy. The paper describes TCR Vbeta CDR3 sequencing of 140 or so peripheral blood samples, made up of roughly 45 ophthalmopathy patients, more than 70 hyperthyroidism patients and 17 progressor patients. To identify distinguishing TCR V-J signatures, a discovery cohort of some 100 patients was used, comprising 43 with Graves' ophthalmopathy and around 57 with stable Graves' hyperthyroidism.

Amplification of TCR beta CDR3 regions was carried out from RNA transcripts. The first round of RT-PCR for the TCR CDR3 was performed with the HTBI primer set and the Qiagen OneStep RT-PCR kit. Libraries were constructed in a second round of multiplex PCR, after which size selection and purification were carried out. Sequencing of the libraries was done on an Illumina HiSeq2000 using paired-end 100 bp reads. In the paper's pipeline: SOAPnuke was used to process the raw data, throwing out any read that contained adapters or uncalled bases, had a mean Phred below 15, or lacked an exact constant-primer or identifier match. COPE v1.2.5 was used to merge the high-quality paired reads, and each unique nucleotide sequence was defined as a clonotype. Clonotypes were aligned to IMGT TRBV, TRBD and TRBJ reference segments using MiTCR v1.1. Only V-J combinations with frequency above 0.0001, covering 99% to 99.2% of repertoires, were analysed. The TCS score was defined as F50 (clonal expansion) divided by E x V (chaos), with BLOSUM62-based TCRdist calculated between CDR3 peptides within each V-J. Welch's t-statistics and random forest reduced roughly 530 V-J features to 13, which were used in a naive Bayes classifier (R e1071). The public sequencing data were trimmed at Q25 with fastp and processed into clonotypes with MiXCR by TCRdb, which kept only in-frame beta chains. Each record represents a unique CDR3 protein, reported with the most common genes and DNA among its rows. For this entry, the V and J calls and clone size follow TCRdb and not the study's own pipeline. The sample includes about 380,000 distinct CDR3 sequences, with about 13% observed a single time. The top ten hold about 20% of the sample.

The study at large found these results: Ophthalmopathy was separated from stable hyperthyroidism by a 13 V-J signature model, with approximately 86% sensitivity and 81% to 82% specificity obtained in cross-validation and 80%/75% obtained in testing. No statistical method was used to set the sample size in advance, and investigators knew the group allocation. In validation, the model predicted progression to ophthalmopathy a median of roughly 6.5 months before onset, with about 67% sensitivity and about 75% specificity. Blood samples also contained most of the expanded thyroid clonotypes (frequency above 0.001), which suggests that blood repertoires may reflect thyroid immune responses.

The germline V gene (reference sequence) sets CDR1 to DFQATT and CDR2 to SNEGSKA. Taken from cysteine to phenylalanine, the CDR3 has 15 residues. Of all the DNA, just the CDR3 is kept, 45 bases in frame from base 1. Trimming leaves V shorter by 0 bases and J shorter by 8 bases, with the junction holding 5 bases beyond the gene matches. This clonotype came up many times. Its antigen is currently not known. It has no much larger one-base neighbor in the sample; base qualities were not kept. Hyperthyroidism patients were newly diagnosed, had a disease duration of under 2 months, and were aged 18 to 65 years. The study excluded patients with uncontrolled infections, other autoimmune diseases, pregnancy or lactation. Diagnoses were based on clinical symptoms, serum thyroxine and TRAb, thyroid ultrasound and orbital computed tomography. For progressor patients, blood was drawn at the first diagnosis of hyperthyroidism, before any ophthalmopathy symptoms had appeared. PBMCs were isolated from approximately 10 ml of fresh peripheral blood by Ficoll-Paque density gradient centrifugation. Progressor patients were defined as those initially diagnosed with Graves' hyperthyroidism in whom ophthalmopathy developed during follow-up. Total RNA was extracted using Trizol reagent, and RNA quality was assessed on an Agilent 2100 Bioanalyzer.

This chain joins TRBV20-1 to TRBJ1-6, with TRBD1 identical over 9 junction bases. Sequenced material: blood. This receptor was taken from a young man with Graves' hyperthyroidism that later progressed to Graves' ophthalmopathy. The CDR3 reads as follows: CSAREPGQGHSPLHF. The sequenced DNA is TGCAGTGCTAGAGAACCGGGACAGGGTCATTCACCCCTCCACTTT.